This T cell receptor (beta chain) was profiled in a study of blood T cells in healthy people across ages. General study results and limits: The long-lived group displayed more naive CD4+ cells, plus higher diversity, than the aged donors did. Across samples, TCR beta diversity tracked strongly with naive T cell percentage.

Combining a sample-barcoded 5' primer with a J-beta primer mix, a second PCR ran for roughly 7 to 12 cycles. Tagging of each cDNA molecule was performed by a template-switch adaptor with 12 random nucleotides. One entry per CDR3 protein results from TCRdb running MiXCR on the 5' RACE reads. In the table there are some 790,000 distinct CDR3 sequences, around 26% of which are singletons. Germline CDR1 MNHEY, CDR2 SVGAGI. V shed 10 bases and J 6 bases; nucleotides not matched to a gene: 6. The CDR3 contains 12 residues. Points on this clonotype: As yet, its antigen is unknown.

Every sample yielded at least 7 million isolated PBMCs. The chain couples TRBV6-5 to TRBJ2-7, with TRBD1 identical over 10 bases. This TCR was recovered from a woman of 80 years or more in good health. Sequenced input: blood. CDR3 sequence: CATRTGGGEQYF. The CDR3 region has the DNA TGTGCCACCAGGACAGGGGGAGGCGAGCAGTACTTC.